The clone carrying this T cell receptor beta chain came up many times. Its target is unknown. TCRdb itself ran the RACE reads through MiXCR, one entry per CDR3 protein. The sample contains 300,000 to 400,000 distinct CDR3 sequences, 5% to 6.5% of which appear only once. The data belong to a study of human T cells and chemical hapten exposure. Time point specified: pre-sensitization, week 0. Sample treatment: therapeutic diphenylcyclopropenone sensitization with weekly scalp DPC. Findings of the study overall: Donor immune responses may differ from healthy people's, since all donors had alopecia.

The receptor's source is a woman aged 45-65 years with alopecia areata. Some clones in this sample may be carry-over from other donors' samples. The sequences come from whole blood, collected in connection with sensitization to the hapten diphenylcyclopropenone (DPC).

DNA of the CDR3: TGTGCCAGCAGCTTAGAATCAGGACCGAACACTGAAGCTTTCTTT. Translated: CASSLESGPNTEAFF. V is TRBV11-2 and J is TRBJ1-1, with no clear D. Germline assignment: CDR1 SGHAT and CDR2 FQNNGV. CDR3 length: 15 residues. V was cut by 0 bases and J by 1 base, with 9 bases left in between.